The clone carrying this TCR beta chain was recorded a few times. Antigen: not known. Time point: week 23, last vaccination. Every single dose of the vaccine, 300 ug of mutant IDH1 20-mer peptide, came with topical imiquimod. New WHO grade 3 or 4 IDH1-mutant, ATRX-lost astrocytomas were present in all donors. These data belong to a study of a mutant IDH1 vaccine in newly diagnosed glioma. Some clones are missing from TCRdb's copy, which holds only in-frame ones; the method was immunoSEQ multiplex PCR. The top ten clones hold approximately 2.4% of a sample with approximately 35,000 clones, approximately 87% of them seen once. The CDR3 is 18 residues long. Trimming removed 2 bases at V and 7 bases at J, with 24 bases between. Germline assignment: CDR1 LNHDA and CDR2 SQIVND (reference sequence).

Sequences were derived from PBMCs, sampled from a glioma patient whose treatment included an IDH1 peptide vaccine. The source is a man aged 40-50 years with glioma. The gene calls are TRBV19 and TRBJ2-1; tentatively, D is TRBD1 (5 bases). The DNA for the CDR3 is TGTGCCAGTAGTATAACCCTGAGTACTCTTGGGGCAAAGAATGAGCAGTTCTTC. Amino acid sequence: CASSITLSTLGAKNEQFF.